The 25 T cell receptor beta chains reported below all come from one sample, sequenced in a study of T cell repertoires in cytomegalovirus infection. TCRdb re-called the reads with MiXCR, one entry per CDR3 protein. The repertoire holds around 740,000 distinct CDR3 sequences, with about a third as singletons. Sequencing was carried out using PBMCs. These receptors came from a human donor in good health (CMV status not recorded). Some clones in this sample may be carry-over from other donors' samples.

The V call is TRBV7-9, the J call TRBJ2-6; weak D call: TRBD1 (5 bases). This CDR3 is 14 amino acids long. Germline values: CDR1 SEHNR, CDR2 FQNEAQ (reference sequence). Trimming shortened V by 5 bases and J by 3 bases, and 8 bases separated the two germline ends. In DNA, the CDR3 is TGTGCCAGCAGCCAGACAGATGGGGCCAACGTCCTGACTTTC. Translation gives CASSQTDGANVLTF.

This clonotype was detected a few times. The chain carries TRBV15 and TRBJ2-6, with a tentative D call TRBD2 (5 bases). CDR3 length equals 15 residues. CDR1 LNHNV and CDR2 YYDKDF come from the germline V gene (reference sequence). Trimming cost V 1 base and J 2 bases, with 6 bases left between them. The CDR3 reads CATSRAGAGANVLTF. The CDR3 bases are TGTGCCACCAGCAGAGCCGGGGCTGGGGCCAACGTCCTGACTTTC. Supplemented by reference TRBV15 and TRBJ2-6, the full variable domain reads DAMVIQNPRYQVTQFGKPVTLSCSQTLNHNVMYWYQQKSSQAPKLLFHYYDKDFNNEADTPDNFQSRRPNTSFCFLDIRSPGLGDTAMYLCATSRAGAGANVLTFGAGSRLTVL.

The sample holds one count of this clonotype. One junction end does not reproduce the germline sequence, and a read error may be involved. This sequence joins TRBV12-3 or TRBV12-4 and TRBJ2-5; D unclear. This CDR3 has 13 amino acids. The DNA for the CDR3 is TGTGCCAGCAGTTTCGCGAGGCAAGGGACCCAGTACTTC. Amino acid sequence: CASSFARQGTQYF.

The count of this clonotype is one. A much larger clone sits a single nucleotide away, making a read error possible. The chain combines TRBV12-3 or TRBV12-4 with TRBJ1-2, with 7 bases aligning to TRBD1. This CDR3 comprises 16 residues. Trimming cost V 4 bases and J 5 bases; bases outside gene matches: 13. The CDR3 nucleotides are TGTGCCAGCAGTTACGAAAGGGGGCTTGTAGAATATGGCTACACCTTC. Translation: CASSYERGLVEYGYTF.

The V gene is TRBV28, the J gene TRBJ1-4; D remains ambiguous. Germline CDR1 reads MDHEN; CDR2 reads SYDVKM. Trimming pared 6 bases from V and 3 bases from J, leaving 11 bases between. The CDR3 is 14 amino acids. CDR3: CASRAPGSNEKLFF. CDR3 nucleotides: TGTGCCAGCAGAGCCCCCGGATCTAATGAAAAACTGTTTTTT.

Regarding this clonotype: A much larger clone is a single base away; this may be a read error. The chain employs TRBV7-2 and TRBJ1-2; perhaps TRBD1 as D (6 bases). Trimming cost V 5 bases and J 8 bases, with 18 bases left between them. Germline V CDR1 and CDR2: SGHTA, FQGNSA. The CDR3 runs 14 residues. The DNA for the CDR3 is TGTGCCAGCAGCCCACACGGGGGCGTCGGGGGCTACACCTTC. The encoded protein is CASSPHGGVGGYTF.

This chain links TRBV7-2 with TRBJ2-7, with a tentative D call TRBD1 (7 bases). Germline CDR1 and CDR2: SGHTA and FQGNSA. Between the trimmed V and J ends, which lost 2 bases and 2 bases, there was a span of 19 bases. CDR3 length: 17 amino acids. As DNA, the CDR3 is TGTGCCAGCAGCTTACGCGCAAACAGGGGACTTCCCTACGAGCAGTACTTC. It translates to CASSLRANRGLPYEQYF.

The chain uses TRBV19 and TRBJ1-1, with 9 bases fitting TRBD1. With 7 bases clipped from V and 4 bases from J, the junction kept 4 bases outside the gene matches. Germline CDR1 is LNHDA and CDR2 is SQIVND (reference sequence). The CDR3 extends over 13 amino acids. DNA for the CDR3: TGTGCCAGTACCTCGGGACAGGGCACTGAAGCTTTCTTT. This sequence encodes CASTSGQGTEAFF.

The sample holds a few counts of this clonotype. The rearrangement links TRBV27 to TRBJ1-1; D may be TRBD1 (5 bases). Germline assignment: CDR1 MNHEY and CDR2 SMNVEV (reference sequence). The CDR3 runs 12 residues. V gave up 4 bases and J gave up 9 bases, with 12 bases separating them. The DNA of the CDR3 is TGTGCCAGCAGTTCCATAGGGGTGAAAGCTTTCTTT. Protein: CASSSIGVKAFF.

This clonotype was seen only a few times. V usage is TRBV5-4 and J usage is TRBJ2-3; TRBD2 is a possible D gene (6 bases). This CDR3 comprises 16 residues. V shed 4 bases and J shed 3 bases, with 18 bases lying between them. Germline V gene sequence: CDR1 SGHNT, CDR2 YYREEE (reference sequence). CDR3 residues: CASSPPRSGVTDTQYF. For the CDR3, the DNA is TGTGCCAGCAGCCCCCCCCGGTCGGGAGTTACAGATACGCAGTATTTT.

This clonotype was seen a handful of times. V usage is TRBV24-1 and J usage is TRBJ2-5, with 12 bases that match TRBD1. This CDR3 has 16 amino acids. Germline V lookup: CDR1 KGHDR, CDR2 SFDVKD. V shed 3 bases and J 4 bases; nucleotides not matched to a gene: 5. The CDR3 DNA is TGTGCCACCAGTGATCCCGGGACAGGGGGCCGAGAGACCCAGTACTTC. Translating it yields CATSDPGTGGRETQYF.

As to this clonotype: Sequence at one end of the junction differs from germline and may be a read error. The CDR3 bases are TGTGCCAGAAGCTTAGGGGACAACAAGGAGAGGTTCTTC. This codes for CARSLGDNKERFF. This sequence joins TRBV7-2 and TRBJ2-1; D perhaps matches TRBD1 (6 bases). Germline CDR1 is SGHTA and CDR2 is FQGNSA. The CDR3 has 13 residues.

V and J are TRBV28 and TRBJ1-1; D might be TRBD1 (5 bases). From germline, CDR1 is MDHEN and CDR2 SYDVKM. V was trimmed by 6 bases and J by 5 bases, leaving 19 bases between them. The CDR3 sequence is 15 residues long. DNA for the CDR3: TGTGCCAGCAGCCCGCGGGGGGGGTTGCGTACTGAAGCTTTCTTT. This gives the protein CASSPRGGLRTEAFF.

This rearrangement joins TRBV19 to TRBJ2-2, with a possible D match to TRBD2 (6 bases). Germline V lookup: CDR1 LNHDA, CDR2 SQIVND (reference sequence). The ends were cut back, 9 bases at V and 7 bases at J, with 9 bases in the middle. This CDR3 comprises 11 residues. Written as DNA, the CDR3 is TGTGCCAGCCTCGGGAGCGGGGAGCTGTTTTTT. Amino acids: CASLGSGELFF.

The J gene is TRBJ1-2, the V gene TRBV5-1, with a tentative D call TRBD1 (6 bases). The CDR3 runs 14 residues. Germline V gene data show CDR1 as SGHRS and CDR2 as YFSETQ. Trimming shortened V by 0 bases and J by 7 bases, and 13 bases separated the two germline ends. CDR3 DNA sequence: TGCGCCAGCAGCTTGGCCTCGGGGGCGCGTGGCTACACCTTC. Translation gives CASSLASGARGYTF.

This clonotype was detected ten times or more. The rearrangement joins TRBV7-2 to TRBJ2-7; possible D gene TRBD2, 5 bases. V was cut by 1 base and J by 5 bases, with 9 bases left in between. This CDR3 is 13 amino acids long. CDR1 and CDR2 (germline): SGHTA, FQGNSA. This CDR3 reads CASSLGSGNEQYF. The CDR3 DNA reads as TGTGCCAGCAGCTTAGGATCCGGGAACGAGCAGTACTTC.

In this sample, this clonotype turned up a few times. The rearrangement links TRBV28 to TRBJ1-2, with 8 bases fitting TRBD1. CDR3 size: 13 residues. The junction had 4 bases not matched to a gene; V was cut back by 5 bases and J by 5 bases. Germline CDR1 is MDHEN and CDR2 is SYDVKM. Written as DNA, the CDR3 is TGTGCCAGCAGTCCCCACAGGGGGTATGGCTACACCTTC. The encoded protein is CASSPHRGYGYTF.

This rearrangement joins TRBV7-2 to TRBJ1-1; D may be TRBD1 (5 bases). The germline V gene has CDR1 SGHTA and CDR2 FQGNSA. The V end lost 2 bases, the J end lost 8 bases, and 12 bases lay between the germline ends. There are 13 residues in the CDR3. The CDR3 region is CASSLYPGREAFF. For the CDR3, the DNA is TGTGCCAGCAGCTTATATCCAGGGCGGGAAGCTTTCTTT.

This clonotype was counted ten times or more. The rearrangement links TRBV4-1 to TRBJ2-7, with D possibly TRBD1 on 5 matching bases. Germline CDR1 MGHRA, CDR2 YSYEKL. CDR3 size: 14 residues. Deletions cut 2 bases from V and 4 bases from J, with 12 bases between. CDR3 sequence: CASSQLQGAYEQYF. CDR3 coding DNA: TGCGCCAGCAGCCAACTTCAGGGTGCTTACGAGCAGTACTTC.

The rearrangement links TRBV15 to TRBJ1-1; D is uncertain. The CDR3 consists of 13 residues. V was clipped by 0 bases and J by 5 bases, with 7 bases between them. Germline CDR1 reads LNHNV; CDR2 reads YYDKDF (reference sequence). This CDR3 is CATSRDAGTEAFF. The DNA for the CDR3 is TGTGCCACCAGCAGAGATGCGGGAACTGAAGCTTTCTTT.

This clonotype was counted between two and nine times. The chain carries TRBV28 and TRBJ2-3, with D hard to call. The CDR3 has 15 amino acids. V was cut by 2 bases and J by 3 bases, with 12 bases left in between. CDR1 is MDHEN, CDR2 SYDVKM, per germline. The DNA for the CDR3 is TGTGCCAGCAGTTTAAACCGTGGGGAAACAGATACGCAGTATTTT. This translates into CASSLNRGETDTQYF. The complete variable domain, with remaining parts taken from reference TRBV28 and TRBJ2-3, reads DVKVTQSSRYLVKRTGEKVFLECVQDMDHENMFWYRQDPGLGLRLIYFSYDVKMKEKGDIPEGYSVSREKKERFSLILESASTNQTSMYLCASSLNRGETDTQYFGPGTRLTVL.

The V gene is TRBV4-1, the J gene TRBJ2-1; a weak D match, TRBD2 (6 bases). Germline lookup yields CDR1 MGHRA and CDR2 YSYEKL. There are 14 residues in the CDR3. The ends were cut back, 1 base at V and 7 bases at J, with 11 bases in the middle. The CDR3 spells CASSQAGTENEQFF. As DNA, the CDR3 is TGCGCCAGCAGCCAAGCCGGGACTGAGAATGAGCAGTTCTTC.

This clonotype was seen only a few times. The chain has TRBV7-2 and TRBJ2-2, with 7 bases aligning to TRBD1. This CDR3 has 16 amino acids. Germline trimming cut 5 bases from V and 1 base from J; bases unmatched to any gene: 7. CDR1 and CDR2 from the germline V gene are SGHTA and FQGNSA. DNA of the CDR3: TGTGCCAGCAGCCCCGCACGGACAGGGAACACCGGGGAGCTGTTTTTT. As protein: CASSPARTGNTGELFF.

The rearrangement joins TRBV6-8 to TRBJ1-4, with 9 bases fitting TRBD1. The length of the CDR3 is 16 residues. After removal of 5 bases from V and 10 bases from J, the junction contained 14 bases not matched to a gene. CDR1 is MNHGY, CDR2 SAAAGT, per germline. The chain's CDR3 is CASSVLDRGSSGKLFF. In DNA, the CDR3 is TGTGCCAGCAGTGTTCTGGACAGGGGTTCATCTGGAAAACTGTTTTTT.

V usage is TRBV20-1 and J usage is TRBJ2-1; D perhaps matches TRBD2 (5 bases). The germline CDR1 and CDR2 sequences are DFQATT and SNEGSKA (reference sequence). The CDR3 length is 15 residues. V lost 5 bases and J lost 4, with 18 bases in between. CDR3 DNA sequence: TGCAGTGCTGACGCCATTATAGCGTCTTACAATGAGCAGTTCTTC. This encodes CSADAIIASYNEQFF.